The rows below give T cell receptor beta chains drawn from one sample of a study of graft-versus-host responses after intestinal transplantation. TCRdb's copy holds only in-frame clones and misses some; the assay was immunoSEQ multiplex PCR. This table has approximately 9,800 clones, under 40% appearing once. This sample comprised alloreactive CD8+ T cells from a mixed lymphocyte reaction culture, obtained before intestinal transplant. The receptors were sampled from a human patient who received an intestinal transplant. Each CDR3 is given with its conserved first and last residue. The D gene is left open where the match is weak. Not all rows give a size; the values are once, few, many and, for expanded clones, a class.

NA TRBJ2-7 TRBD2 16 TRBV28 TGTGCCAGCAGTTCTCCTCACGGGACTAGCGGGAACGAGCAGTACTTC CASSSPHGTSGNEQYF
few TRBJ1-6 NA 13 TRBV4-1 TGCGCCAGCAGCCGACATGGGTATTCACCCCTCCACTTT CASSRHGYSPLHF
NA TRBJ1-1 NA 13 TRBV7-2 TGTGCCAGCAGCTTCTGGGACTATCCTGAAGCTTTCTTT CASSFWDYPEAFF
NA TRBJ1-1 NA 15 TRBV18 TGTGCCAGCTCACCAAGGAGCAGGGTAGGGACTGAAGCTTTCTTT CASSPRSRVGTEAFF
few TRBJ1-2 NA 15 TRBV1 TGCGCCAGCAGTCAAACAGGGGGTGGGCTCTATGGCTACACCTTC CASSQTGGGLYGYTF
NA TRBJ2-7 TRBD1 14 TRBV6-5 TGTGCCAGCAGTTACGGGGACAGCCCCTACGAGCAGTACTTC CASSYGDSPYEQYF
medium-sized TRBJ1-2 TRBD1 15 TRBV6-6 TGTGCCAGCAGCCGCTACCGGGACAGGGCCCCCGGCTACACCTTC CASSRYRDRAPGYTF
few TRBJ2-3 NA 15 TRBV4-1 TGCGCCAGCAGCCAAGGGACGGCTAGCAGGGATACGCAGTATTTT CASSQGTASRDTQYF
NA TRBJ1-5 NA 15 TRBV15 TGTGCCACCAGCAGAGATCGGGGGGTTGGGCAGCCCCAGCATTTT CATSRDRGVGQPQHF
NA TRBJ2-3 NA 16 TRBV5-1 TGCGCCAGCAGCTTTGGGGAAGGGGAGGTGTCGGATACGCAGTATTTT CASSFGEGEVSDTQYF
NA TRBJ2-4 NA 14 TRBV6-5 TGTGCCAGCCGGACTCCCGTCTTTATCGACATTCAGTACTTC CASRTPVFIDIQYF
few TRBJ2-3 TRBD2 18 TRBV7-9 TGTGCCAGCAGCCCCTCCCCAGGAGCGGGAGAGGGCACAGATACGCAGTATTTT CASSPSPGAGEGTDTQYF
NA TRBJ2-7 TRBD2 14 TRBV6-5 TGTGCCAGCAGTGACGACCTAGCGGGGTACGAGCAGTACTTC CASSDDLAGYEQYF
NA TRBJ2-1 TRBD2 15 TRBV6-6 TGTGCCAGCAGTTACTCCGAGCGGGAGTACAATGAGCAGTTCTTC CASSYSEREYNEQFF
NA TRBJ1-4 TRBD1 14 TRBV18 TGTGCCAGCTCACCACGGACAGGGTGGGGAAAACTGTTTTTT CASSPRTGWGKLFF
NA TRBJ2-1 TRBD2 12 TRBV7-9 TGTGCCAGCAGCACCCAAACGGGAGGACAGTTCTTC CASSTQTGGQFF
NA TRBJ2-1 TRBD1 14 TRBV30 TGTGCCTGGAGTGTGGGACAGGGGTACAATGAGCAGTTCTTC CAWSVGQGYNEQFF
NA TRBJ2-7 NA 15 TRBV7-2 TGTGCCAGCAGCTTTTACGGGGGAAGCTCCTACGAGCAGTACTTC CASSFYGGSSYEQYF
NA TRBJ1-1 NA 15 TRBV5-1 TGCGCCAGCAGCTTTAACCCCTCGGAGGGCGGTGAAGCTTTCTTT CASSFNPSEGGEAFF
few TRBJ1-3 NA 15 TRBV7-2 TGTGCCAGCAGCTTAGGTTGGGGGGCTGGAAACACCATATATTTT CASSLGWGAGNTIYF
few TRBJ1-1 TRBD1 16 TRBV11-2 TGTGCCAGCAGCTGGGACAGGGTCAAAAGGAACACTGAAGCTTTCTTT CASSWDRVKRNTEAFF
few TRBJ2-5 TRBD2 14 TRBV7-6 TGTGCCAGCAGCCCGCAGCGGGGGGGGCAGACCCAGTACTTC CASSPQRGGQTQYF
NA TRBJ2-7 NA 11 TRBV20-1 TGCAGTGCTAGATTAACGGGCGAGCAGTACTTC CSARLTGEQYF
NA TRBJ2-1 TRBD2 15 TRBV4-1 TGCGCCAGCAGCATCCTAGCGGGGGGGTACAATGAGCAGTTCTTC CASSILAGGYNEQFF
NA TRBJ1-1 TRBD1 15 TRBV4-1 TGCGCCAGCAGCTACCGGACAGGGCTAAACACTGAAGCTTTCTTT CASSYRTGLNTEAFF
few TRBJ1-1 NA 15 TRBV6-1 TGTGCCAGCAGTGAAGCGGGGGGGGGCGGCACTGAAGCTTTCTTT CASSEAGGGGTEAFF
NA TRBJ2-5 TRBD1 15 TRBV5-1 TGCGCCAGCAGCTTAGGGGGACAGGGGGCAGATGAGCAGTACTTC CASSLGGQGADEQYF
few TRBJ2-1 TRBD2 14 TRBV13 TGTGCCAGCAGCGCTCGGGGAGGGTACAATGAGCAGTTCTTC CASSARGGYNEQFF
medium-sized TRBJ1-2 TRBD1 12 TRBV19 TGTGCCAGTTGGCCAGGGGGAGGTGGCTACACCTTC CASWPGGGGYTF
NA TRBJ2-7 TRBD1 16 TRBV2 TGTGCCAGCAGTGATCAGGTGGGGTTTACAGGGGGAGAGCAGTACTTC CASSDQVGFTGGEQYF
few TRBJ2-3 TRBD2 18 TRBV13 TGTGCCAGCAGCTTAGCGGGGGGGGCGTCCTTTAGCACAGATACGCAGTATTTT CASSLAGGASFSTDTQYF
NA TRBJ1-2 NA 18 TRBV7-8 TGTGCCAGCAGCTTAGATTCTCACGGAGCCCCTGCGAACTATGGCTACACCTTC CASSLDSHGAPANYGYTF
NA TRBJ2-3 TRBD1 15 TRBV6-4 TGTGCCAGCAGTCCCGGGACAGGGGGCACAGATACGCAGTATTTT CASSPGTGGTDTQYF
NA TRBJ2-1 TRBD2 15 TRBV5-4 TGTGCCAGCAGCTCCAAGCGGGAGCCCTACAATGAGCAGTTCTTC CASSSKREPYNEQFF
NA TRBJ2-6 NA 15 TRBV15 TGTGCCACCAGCACCGAGGGTCTTGGGGCCAACGTCCTGACTTTC CATSTEGLGANVLTF
NA TRBJ2-5 TRBD2 19 TRBV30 TGTGCCTGGAGTTCAATCGTGGAGGGACTAGTCTGGCTCCAAGAGACCCAGTACTTC CAWSSIVEGLVWLQETQYF
NA TRBJ1-2 TRBD1 14 TRBV28 TGTGCCAGCAGTCCCCGACAGGGGGCGAAAGGCTACACCTTC CASSPRQGAKGYTF
NA TRBJ2-1 NA 11 TRBV27 TGTGCCAGCAGCCACTACAATGAGCAGTTCTTC CASSHYNEQFF
NA TRBJ2-1 NA 13 TRBV5-6 TGTGCCAGCAGCTCGACAGGATACAATGAGCAGTTCTTC CASSSTGYNEQFF
medium-sized TRBJ2-1 NA 16 TRBV6-5 TGTGCCAGCAGTTACTCGAGAGGGAGCTCCTACAATGAGCAGTTCTTC CASSYSRGSSYNEQFF
medium-sized TRBJ1-6 TRBD1 16 TRBV28 TGTGCCAGCAGTCCCCCTGGACAGGGGAGCAATTCACCCCTCCACTTT CASSPPGQGSNSPLHF
NA TRBJ2-2 NA 14 TRBV4-1 TGCGCCAGCAGCCACCGGACAGAGCCCGGGGAGCTGTTTTTT CASSHRTEPGELFF
NA TRBJ2-7 NA 18 TRBV2 TGTGCCAGCAGTGGGCGCCGGGACAAGACAACGGACCCATACGAGCAGTACTTC CASSGRRDKTTDPYEQYF
few TRBJ2-7 TRBD1 14 TRBV27 TGTGCCAGCAGTTTTGGGACAGGGCGGTACGAGCAGTACTTC CASSFGTGRYEQYF
NA TRBJ1-1 NA 15 TRBV13 TGTGCCAGCAGCGCTAATCCCAGGCCGAACACTGAAGCTTTCTTT CASSANPRPNTEAFF
few TRBJ2-7 NA 15 TRBV27 TGTGCCAGCAGATCTTCGTCAGGGTTCGTTGGCGAGCAGTACTTC CASRSSSGFVGEQYF
few TRBJ2-7 NA 15 TRBV13 TGTGCCAGCAGCTTAGGTCGATACAGGGCCTACGAGCAGTACTTC CASSLGRYRAYEQYF
NA TRBJ2-5 NA 16 TRBV2 TGTGCCAGCAGTGAAATGTTTCGGCGGGGTCAAGAGACCCAGTACTTC CASSEMFRRGQETQYF
NA TRBJ2-2 NA 13 TRBV6-5 TGTGCCAGCAGTTCCCTTTCCCGGGGGGAGCTGTTTTTT CASSSLSRGELFF
NA TRBJ2-3 NA 13 TRBV5-4 TGTGCCAGCAGCTTGGACTACCAAAACACGCAGTATTTT CASSLDYQNTQYF
few TRBJ2-5 NA 16 TRBV4-1 TGCGCCAGCAGCCAAGTCCTCGGGCGGGCTGGGGAGACCCAGTACTTC CASSQVLGRAGETQYF